This TCR beta chain stems from a study of CD8+ T cells in alopecia areata. Looking at the study overall: The drug, oral tofacitinib, was given to treated patients at 5 to 10 mg twice daily. Whole-study findings and limits: Alopecia totalis/universalis scalp especially showed more expanded CD8+ clones than normal scalp. Tofacitinib delivered significant drops in scalp clonality and in expanded CD8+ clones among the top 100.

About this clone: Antigen unknown.

The CDR3 contains 16 residues. V lost 1 base and J 0 bases, leaving 8 bases between the germline ends. Looked up from germline, CDR1 is SGHRS and CDR2 is YFSETQ. Sample treatment: oral pan-JAK inhibitor, 5-10 mg twice daily. Extracted RNA was reverse transcribed into cDNA, the sequencing template. Method: immunoSEQ multiplex PCR; TCRdb's copy keeps in-frame clones and lacks some. The repertoire includes about 270,000 clones, approximately 60% of them detected once, and 0.8% to 1% sits in the top ten. V usage is TRBV5-1 and J usage is TRBJ2-6; no reliable D call. Sequences were derived from CD4+ T cells sorted from blood, sampled around week 54, from a patient treated with tofacitinib. The sequence derives from a human donor with alopecia areata. This CDR3 is CASSLSRSSGANVLTF. As DNA, the CDR3 is TGCGCCAGCAGCTTGAGCAGGTCCTCTGGGGCCAACGTCCTGACTTTC.